Listed here are 17 T cell receptor beta chains from one sample, sequenced in a study of long-term antiretroviral therapy in people with HIV. Running of the v3.0 immunoSEQ assay took place at survey level. Clones were sequenced by immunoSEQ multiplex PCR, and TCRdb holds only the in-frame ones, with some missing. This sample has about 36,000 clones, with 82% found just once. The material was unsorted PBMCs, obtained 0.6 years after starting antiretroviral therapy. The receptors originated from a young man with HIV.

The chain uses TRBV2 and TRBJ1-2; D not resolved. This CDR3 has 12 amino acids. Germline V gene sequence: CDR1 SNHLY, CDR2 FYNNEI. V was trimmed by 6 bases and J by 3 bases, leaving 8 bases between them. CDR3 nucleotides: TGTGCCAGCAGCGCGGACGACTATGGCTACACCTTC. It is translated as CASSADDYGYTF.

This chain links TRBV5-4 with TRBJ1-2, with 7 bases fitting TRBD1. The trim removed 5 bases at V and 7 bases at J, leaving 11 bases unmatched. Germline CDR1 reads SGHNT; CDR2 reads YYREEE (reference sequence). This CDR3 has 14 amino acids. The CDR3 coding sequence is TGTGCCAGCAGTCGGACAGGAACCTCAATTGGCTACACCTTC. Encoded protein: CASSRTGTSIGYTF.

V is TRBV28 and J is TRBJ2-1; 9 positions match TRBD2. CDR1 MDHEN and CDR2 SYDVKM come from the germline V gene. With V trimmed by 7 bases and J by 1 base, 17 bases remained unmatched. The CDR3 totals 19 residues. The CDR3 loop reads CASIAAASSGKGSYNEQFF. The CDR3 bases are TGTGCCAGCATCGCCGCGGCCTCTAGCGGGAAGGGATCCTACAATGAGCAGTTCTTC.

CDR3 coding DNA: TGCGCCAGCAGCACCCTTAGCGGGAGGGCCGGAGAGACCCAGTACTTC. Translating it yields CASSTLSGRAGETQYF. The chain links TRBV5-1 to TRBJ2-5; the match to TRBD2 covers 11 bases. V shed 4 bases and J 4 bases; nucleotides not matched to a gene: 9. The CDR3 has 16 residues. Germline V gives CDR1 SGHRS, CDR2 YFSETQ.

The rearrangement links TRBV27 to TRBJ2-5; D might be TRBD1 (6 bases). The germline gives CDR1 MNHEY, CDR2 SMNVEV (reference sequence). The CDR3 is 15 residues long. V was cut by 5 bases and J by 3 bases, with 16 bases left in between. CDR3 region: CASSHGGTHKETQYF. The CDR3 DNA reads as TGTGCCAGCAGTCACGGTGGGACACACAAAGAGACCCAGTACTTC.

The CDR3 DNA reads TGTGCCAGCACCAGGGGTAGCAATCAGCCCCAGCATTTT. Encoded protein: CASTRGSNQPQHF. The rearrangement links TRBV19 to TRBJ1-5, with a tentative D call TRBD1 (6 bases). Looked up from germline, CDR1 is LNHDA and CDR2 is SQIVND (reference sequence). The CDR3 loop spans 13 amino acids. Trimming removed 9 bases from V and 0 bases from J, with 9 bases in between.

This clone was seen only a few times. CDR3 nucleotides: TGTGCCAGCAGGGACGACAGTCTCTATGGCTACACCTTC. Its translation: CASRDDSLYGYTF. The chain combines TRBV2 with TRBJ1-2; a weak D match, TRBD1 (5 bases). The germline CDR1 and CDR2 sequences are SNHLY and FYNNEI. The CDR3 loop spans 13 amino acids. The V gene lost 6 bases and the J gene lost 4 bases, with 12 bases spanning the gap.

The chain uses TRBV6-1 and TRBJ2-1, with TRBD2 as a possible D gene (5 bases). V lost 8 bases, J lost 9 bases, and 20 bases lay in between. CDR1 is MNHNS, CDR2 SASEGT, per germline. There are 14 residues in the CDR3. The CDR3 spells CASEAQRGYGEQFF. The DNA of the CDR3 is TGTGCCAGCGAGGCCCAACGGGGATATGGTGAGCAGTTCTTC.

The genes are TRBV27 and TRBJ2-7; D perhaps matches TRBD2 (7 bases). Germline CDR1 and CDR2: MNHEY and SMNVEV (reference sequence). CDR3 length equals 15 residues. Trimming cost V 3 bases and J 7 bases, with 19 bases left between them. CDR3 loop: CASSLSWGGAEEQYF. The CDR3 DNA reads as TGTGCCAGCAGTTTGTCCTGGGGGGGGGCGGAGGAGCAGTACTTC.

This chain joins TRBV9 and TRBJ2-3, with 8 bases matching TRBD2. This CDR3 has 14 residues. The V segment lost 4 bases and the J segment 10 bases; nucleotides outside the gene matches: 11. CDR1 and CDR2 from the germline V gene are SGDLS and YYNGEE. In DNA, the CDR3 is TGTGCCAGCAGCCTTCGGACTAGCAAAGGTCCGCAGTATTTT. Its translation is CASSLRTSKGPQYF.

The chain combines TRBV5-1 with TRBJ2-1, with D perhaps TRBD2 (5 bases). The CDR3 is made up of 15 amino acids. Per the germline V gene, CDR1 is SGHRS and CDR2 is YFSETQ. Between the trimmed V and J ends, which lost 0 bases and 0 bases, there was a span of 7 bases. In DNA, the CDR3 is TGCGCCAGCAGCTTGGCGGGGATCTCCTACAATGAGCAGTTCTTC. Protein product: CASSLAGISYNEQFF.

This clone was detected a few times. V usage is TRBV28 and J usage is TRBJ2-7; 11 nucleotides agree with TRBD2. This CDR3 is 15 amino acids long. Trimming cost V 5 bases and J 3 bases; bases outside gene matches: 6. Looked up from germline, CDR1 is MDHEN and CDR2 is SYDVKM. The CDR3 bases are TGTGCCAGCAGTCCCCTAGCGGGAGGCCTCTACGAGCAGTACTTC. Translated: CASSPLAGGLYEQYF.

The chain joins TRBV7-8 to TRBJ2-7; a possible D gene is TRBD2 (6 bases). This CDR3 is 21 amino acids long. Germline V gene lookup returns CDR1 SGHVS and CDR2 FQNEAQ. V gave up 7 bases and J gave up 4 bases, with 38 bases separating them. The CDR3 region has the DNA TGTGCCAGCACGACTGTAATTGCGGGGTGGGGCGGGAAAGAGAAAGCGTACGAGCAGTACTTC. Translation gives CASTTVIAGWGGKEKAYEQYF.

The chain couples TRBV28 to TRBJ1-5; TRBD1 might be the D (5 bases). CDR1 and CDR2 from the germline V gene are MDHEN and SYDVKM. The CDR3 totals 17 residues. The V end lost 8 bases, the J end lost 3 bases, and 23 bases lay between the germline ends. CDR3 loop: CASFQAVGQGPNQPQHF. In DNA form, the CDR3 reads TGTGCCAGCTTCCAGGCGGTGGGGCAAGGACCCAATCAGCCCCAGCATTTT.

The chain is built from TRBV2 and TRBJ2-3, with 14 bases lining up with TRBD2. This CDR3 has 14 amino acids. The V segment lost 8 bases and the J segment 11 bases; nucleotides outside the gene matches: 9. Germline V gene sequence: CDR1 SNHLY, CDR2 FYNNEI. Here the CDR3 DNA reads TGTGCCAGCGGGACTAGCGGGGGACAATGGGAGCAGTATTTT. Its translation: CASGTSGGQWEQYF.

This chain uses TRBV15 with TRBJ2-3, with TRBD2 identical over 9 bases. V gave up 1 base and J gave up 1 base; unmatched junction bases: 3. The CDR3 length is 16 residues. Germline loops: CDR1 LNHNV, CDR2 YYDKDF (reference sequence). In nucleotides, the CDR3 is TGTGCCACCAGCAGAGCGAGACTAGCGGGCACAGATACGCAGTATTTT. Protein product: CATSRARLAGTDTQYF.

In nucleotides, the CDR3 is TGTGCCAGCAGTTCCCACTTGACAGATACGCAGTATTTT. This codes for CASSSHLTDTQYF. The chain is built from TRBV27 and TRBJ2-3; D gene uncertain. This CDR3 has 13 amino acids. Trimming took off 4 bases at V and 3 bases at J, with 8 bases between the two ends. Germline CDR1 is MNHEY and CDR2 is SMNVEV (reference sequence).